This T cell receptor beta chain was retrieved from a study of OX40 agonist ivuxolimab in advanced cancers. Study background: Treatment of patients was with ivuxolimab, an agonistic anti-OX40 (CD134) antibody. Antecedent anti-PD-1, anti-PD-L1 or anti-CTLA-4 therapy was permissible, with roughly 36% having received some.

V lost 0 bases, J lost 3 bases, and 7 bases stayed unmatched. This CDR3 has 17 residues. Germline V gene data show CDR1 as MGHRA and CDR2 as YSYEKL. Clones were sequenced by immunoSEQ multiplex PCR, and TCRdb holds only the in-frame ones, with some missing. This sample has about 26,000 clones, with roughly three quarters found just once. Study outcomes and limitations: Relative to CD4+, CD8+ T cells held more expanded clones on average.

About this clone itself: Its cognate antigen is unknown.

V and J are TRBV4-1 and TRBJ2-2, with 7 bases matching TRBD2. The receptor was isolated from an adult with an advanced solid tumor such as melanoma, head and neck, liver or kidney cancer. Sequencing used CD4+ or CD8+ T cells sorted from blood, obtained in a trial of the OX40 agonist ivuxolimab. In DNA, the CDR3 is TGCGCCAGCAGCCAAGATTACCCCGGGGGGTACACCGGGGAGCTGTTTTTT. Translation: CASSQDYPGGYTGELFF.